These 11 T cell receptor beta chains share one sample of origin, sequenced in a study of OX40 agonist ivuxolimab in advanced cancers. Profiling relied on immunoSEQ multiplex PCR, and the TCRdb table lists in-frame clones only, not all of them. The table has about 92,000 clones, roughly 90% seen once. Material: CD4+ or CD8+ T cells sorted from blood, obtained in a trial of the OX40 agonist ivuxolimab. All receptors derive from an adult with an advanced solid tumor such as melanoma, head and neck, liver or kidney cancer.

The table lists this clone with a count of one. V gene TRBV5-1 combines with J gene TRBJ1-1; TRBD1 matches at 10 bases. CDR3 length: 16 residues. J gave up 4 bases and V 4 bases, and 10 bases lay outside the gene matches. Germline V CDR1 and CDR2: SGHRS, YFSETQ. DNA for the CDR3: TGCGCCAGCAGCAAAGGACAGGGGGGAATGAGCACTGAAGCTTTCTTT. It is translated as CASSKGQGGMSTEAFF.

This chain uses TRBV28 with TRBJ2-3; D may be TRBD1 (5 bases). V shed 2 bases and J shed 4 bases, with 7 bases lying between them. This CDR3 region has 13 residues. The V gene's germline CDR1 is MDHEN and CDR2 SYDVKM. CDR3 sequence (DNA): TGTGCCAGCAGTTTACAGGGATCAGATACGCAGTATTTT. Its translation: CASSLQGSDTQYF.

The chain joins TRBV4-1 to TRBJ2-1, with 12 bases fitting TRBD2. J was trimmed by 8 bases and V by 1 base; bases with no gene match: 6. This CDR3 comprises 16 residues. CDR1 is MGHRA, CDR2 YSYEKL, per germline. Here the CDR3 DNA reads TGCGCCAGCAGCCAAGGGGCGACTAGCGGGAGCTATGAGCAGTTCTTC. Translation gives CASSQGATSGSYEQFF.

The gene calls are TRBV6-1 and TRBJ1-4; D is perhaps TRBD1 (5 bases). This CDR3 comprises 17 residues. The germline gives CDR1 MNHNS, CDR2 SASEGT. Trimming removed 4 bases from V and 0 bases from J, with 15 bases in between. CDR3 nucleotides: TGTGCCAGCAGTGGACAGATGCAGGCAGCAACTAATGAAAAACTGTTTTTT. This codes for CASSGQMQAATNEKLFF.

J is TRBJ2-3 and V is TRBV7-3; 7 bases are shared with TRBD2. Germline loops: CDR1 SGHTA, CDR2 FQGTGA. The CDR3 spans 16 residues. V shed 1 base and J 6 bases; nucleotides not matched to a gene: 10. The CDR3 nucleotides are TGTGCCAGCAGCTTAAGCCCCACTAGCGCTGAGGATACGCAGTATTTT. It specifies CASSLSPTSAEDTQYF.

CDR3 in DNA: TGTGCCAGCTCACCCGGGACTAGCGGGATAGGGGAGCAGTACTTC. Translating gives CASSPGTSGIGEQYF. The J gene is TRBJ2-7, the V gene TRBV18; TRBD2 agrees at 13 bases. The V gene end was trimmed by 3 bases and the J gene end by 7 bases; junction bases not matched to a gene: 6. The length of the CDR3 is 15 residues. Germline values: CDR1 KGHSH, CDR2 LQKENI.

The chain employs TRBV27 and TRBJ2-5, with 7 bases aligning to TRBD1. V was clipped by 6 bases and J by 3 bases; unmatched bases: 4. Germline V gene data show CDR1 as MNHEY and CDR2 as SMNVEV (reference sequence). CDR3 length: 13 residues. The CDR3 protein is CASRRTGEETQYF. The CDR3 coding sequence is TGTGCCAGCAGACGCACAGGGGAAGAGACCCAGTACTTC.

This chain connects TRBV15 to TRBJ2-3; 8 positions match TRBD2. J gave up 2 bases and V 3 bases, and 7 bases lay outside the gene matches. This CDR3 comprises 16 residues. Germline loops: CDR1 LNHNV, CDR2 YYDKDF (reference sequence). DNA for the CDR3: TGTGCCACCAGCAGCCCCGTAGCGGGGTCCACAGATACGCAGTATTTT. Its translation is CATSSPVAGSTDTQYF.

The V call is TRBV27, the J call TRBJ2-7, with TRBD2 identical over 8 bases. This CDR3 contains 13 residues. Germline CDR1 and CDR2: MNHEY and SMNVEV (reference sequence). Trimming removed 0 bases from V and 10 bases from J; junction bases left unmatched: 5. DNA of the CDR3: TGTGCCAGCAGTTTATCCGGGGGGGGACGCCAGTACTTC. Protein: CASSLSGGGRQYF.

The chain combines TRBV2 with TRBJ2-7; 10 nucleotides match TRBD1. The CDR3 is made up of 14 amino acids. The J segment lost 4 bases and the V segment lost 6 bases, leaving 6 bases of the junction unmatched. Germline CDR1 SNHLY, CDR2 FYNNEI. CDR3 nucleotide sequence: TGTGCCAGCAGCCGACAGGGGGCGCGGTACGAGCAGTACTTC. It encodes CASSRQGARYEQYF. Variable domain in full (rest from reference TRBV2 and TRBJ2-7): EPEVTQTPSHQVTQMGQEVILRCVPISNHLYFYWYRQILGQKVEFLVSFYNNEISEKSEIFDDQFSVERPDGSNFTLKIRSTKLEDSAMYFCASSRQGARYEQYFGPGTRLTVT.

This rearrangement joins TRBV4-1 to TRBJ1-1, with 7 bases lining up with TRBD1. Unmatched junction bases numbered 8, after V lost 2 bases and J lost 11 bases. Germline values: CDR1 MGHRA, CDR2 YSYEKL. This CDR3 has 13 residues. CDR3 residues: CASSQPGQREAFF. CDR3 sequence (DNA): TGCGCCAGCAGCCAACCGGGACAGCGTGAGGCTTTCTTT.